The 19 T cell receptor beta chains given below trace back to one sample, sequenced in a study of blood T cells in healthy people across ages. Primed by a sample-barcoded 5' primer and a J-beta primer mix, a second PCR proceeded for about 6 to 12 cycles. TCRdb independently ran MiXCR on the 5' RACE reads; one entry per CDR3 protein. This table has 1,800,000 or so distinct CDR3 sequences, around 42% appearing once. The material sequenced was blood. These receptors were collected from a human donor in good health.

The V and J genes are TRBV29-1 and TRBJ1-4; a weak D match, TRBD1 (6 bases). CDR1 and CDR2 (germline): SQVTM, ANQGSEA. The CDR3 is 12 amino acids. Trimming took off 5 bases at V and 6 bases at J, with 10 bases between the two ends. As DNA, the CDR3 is TGCAGCGTTAGCGGGGGCGATGAAAAACTGTTTTTT. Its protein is CSVSGGDEKLFF.

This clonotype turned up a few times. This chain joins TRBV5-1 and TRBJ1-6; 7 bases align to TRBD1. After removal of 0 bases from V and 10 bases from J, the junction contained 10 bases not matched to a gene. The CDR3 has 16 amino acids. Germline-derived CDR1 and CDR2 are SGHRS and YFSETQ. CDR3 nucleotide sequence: TGCGCCAGCAGCTTGGATGACGGCAGGGGGAACTCACCCCTCCACTTT. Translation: CASSLDDGRGNSPLHF.

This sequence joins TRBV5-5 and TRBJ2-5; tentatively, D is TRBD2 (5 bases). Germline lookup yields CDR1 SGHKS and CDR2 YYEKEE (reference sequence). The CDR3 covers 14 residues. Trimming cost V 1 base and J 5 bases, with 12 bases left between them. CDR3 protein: CASSLYRQRETQYF. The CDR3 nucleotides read TGTGCCAGCAGCTTGTATCGGCAGCGGGAGACCCAGTACTTC.

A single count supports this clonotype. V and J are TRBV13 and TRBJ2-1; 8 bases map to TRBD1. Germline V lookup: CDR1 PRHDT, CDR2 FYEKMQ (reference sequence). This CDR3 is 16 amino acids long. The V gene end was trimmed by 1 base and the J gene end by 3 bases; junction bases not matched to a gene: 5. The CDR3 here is CASSLATGGHYNEQFF. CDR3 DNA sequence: TGTGCCAGCAGCTTAGCCACAGGGGGTCACTACAATGAGCAGTTCTTC.

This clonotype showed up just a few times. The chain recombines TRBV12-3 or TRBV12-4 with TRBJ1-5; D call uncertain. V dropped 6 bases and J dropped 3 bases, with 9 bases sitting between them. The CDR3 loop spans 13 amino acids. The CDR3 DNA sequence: TGTGCCAGCAGCCCCCGGGACAATCAGCCCCAGCATTTT. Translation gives CASSPRDNQPQHF.

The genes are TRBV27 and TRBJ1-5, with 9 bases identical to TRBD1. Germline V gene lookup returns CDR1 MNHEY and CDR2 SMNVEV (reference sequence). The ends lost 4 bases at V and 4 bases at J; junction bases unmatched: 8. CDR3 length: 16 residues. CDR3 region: CASSSQGQGLNQPQHF. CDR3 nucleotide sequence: TGTGCCAGCAGTTCACAGGGACAGGGCTTAAATCAGCCCCAGCATTTT.

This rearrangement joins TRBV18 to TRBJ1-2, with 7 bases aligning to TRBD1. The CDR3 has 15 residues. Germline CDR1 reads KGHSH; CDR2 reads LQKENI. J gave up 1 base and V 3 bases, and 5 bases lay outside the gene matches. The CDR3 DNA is TGTGCCAGCTCACCCACTCGGGACAGTAACTATGGCTACACCTTC. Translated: CASSPTRDSNYGYTF.

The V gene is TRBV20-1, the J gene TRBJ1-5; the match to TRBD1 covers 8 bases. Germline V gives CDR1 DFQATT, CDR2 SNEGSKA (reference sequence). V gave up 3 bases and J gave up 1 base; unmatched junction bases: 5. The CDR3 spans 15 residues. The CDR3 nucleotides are TGCAGTGCTAGGGACAGGGCTACGAGCAATCAGCCCCAGCATTTT. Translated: CSARDRATSNQPQHF.

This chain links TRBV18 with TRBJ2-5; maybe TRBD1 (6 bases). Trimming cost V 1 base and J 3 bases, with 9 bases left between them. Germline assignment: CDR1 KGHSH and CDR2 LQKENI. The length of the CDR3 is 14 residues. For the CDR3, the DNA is TGTGCCAGCTCACCACTTTCAGGGGAAGAGACCCAGTACTTC. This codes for CASSPLSGEETQYF.

As DNA, the CDR3 is TGTGCCAGCACCCCGCGGGAGAACACCGGGGAGCTGTTTTTT. This encodes CASTPRENTGELFF. The gene calls are TRBV25-1 and TRBJ2-2, with D possibly matching TRBD2 (6 bases). Trimming removed 7 bases at V and 1 base at J, with 10 bases between. Looked up from germline, CDR1 is MGHDK and CDR2 is SYGVNS. The CDR3 covers 14 residues. Combining the CDR3 with reference TRBV25-1 and TRBJ2-2 gives the whole variable domain EADIYQTPRYLVIGTGKKITLECSQTMGHDKMYWYQQDPGMELHLIHYSYGVNSTEKGDLSSESTVSRIRTEHFPLTLESARPSHTSQYLCASTPRENTGELFFGEGSRLTVL.

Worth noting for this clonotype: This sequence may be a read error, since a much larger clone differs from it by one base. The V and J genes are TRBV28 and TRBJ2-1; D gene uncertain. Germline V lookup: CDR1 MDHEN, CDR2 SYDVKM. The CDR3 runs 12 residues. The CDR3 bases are TGTACCAGCAGTTCCAGGTCCAATGAGCAGTTCTTC. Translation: CTSSSRSNEQFF.

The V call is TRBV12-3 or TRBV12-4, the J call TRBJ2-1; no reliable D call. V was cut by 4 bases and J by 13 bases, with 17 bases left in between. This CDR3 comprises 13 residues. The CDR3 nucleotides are TGTGCCAGCAGTTCCCCGTCCGTAGAGACCCAGTTCTTC. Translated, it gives CASSSPSVETQFF.

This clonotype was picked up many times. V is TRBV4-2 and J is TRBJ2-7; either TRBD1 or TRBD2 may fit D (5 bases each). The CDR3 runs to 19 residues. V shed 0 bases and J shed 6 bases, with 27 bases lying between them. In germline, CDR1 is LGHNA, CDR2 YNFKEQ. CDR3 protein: CASSQDYGRRQGATSEQYF. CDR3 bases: TGTGCCAGCAGCCAAGATTACGGCAGGAGGCAAGGGGCTACGAGCGAGCAGTACTTC.

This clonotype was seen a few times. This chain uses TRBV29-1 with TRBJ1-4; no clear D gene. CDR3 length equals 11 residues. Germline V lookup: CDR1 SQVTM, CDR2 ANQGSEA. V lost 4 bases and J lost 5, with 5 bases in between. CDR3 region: CSVADNEKLFF. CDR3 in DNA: TGCAGCGTTGCCGACAATGAAAAACTGTTTTTT.

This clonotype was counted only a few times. This CDR3 reads CASSLAMGLYNEQFF. CDR3 coding DNA: TGTGCCAGCAGCTTAGCGATGGGGCTTTACAATGAGCAGTTCTTC. The rearrangement links TRBV7-2 to TRBJ2-1; a possible D gene is TRBD1 (5 bases). From germline, CDR1 is SGHTA and CDR2 FQGNSA. The CDR3 extends over 15 amino acids. V was trimmed by 0 bases and J by 4 bases, leaving 10 bases between them.

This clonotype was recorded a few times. The CDR3 is CASRLKARGTQETQYF. The CDR3 DNA is TGTGCCAGCAGGTTGAAAGCCAGAGGAACCCAAGAGACCCAGTACTTC. The rearrangement links TRBV6-1 to TRBJ2-5; D gene unclear. Trimming shortened V by 6 bases and J by 1 base, and 18 bases separated the two germline ends. Looked up from germline, CDR1 is MNHNS and CDR2 is SASEGT. The CDR3 loop spans 16 amino acids.

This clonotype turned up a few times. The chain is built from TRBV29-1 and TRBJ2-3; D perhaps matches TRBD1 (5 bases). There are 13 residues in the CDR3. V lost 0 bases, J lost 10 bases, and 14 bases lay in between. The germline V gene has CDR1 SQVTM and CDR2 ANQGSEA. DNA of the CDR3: TGCAGCGTTGAAGACCGGCTAGGGGATCCGCAGTATTTT. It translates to CSVEDRLGDPQYF.

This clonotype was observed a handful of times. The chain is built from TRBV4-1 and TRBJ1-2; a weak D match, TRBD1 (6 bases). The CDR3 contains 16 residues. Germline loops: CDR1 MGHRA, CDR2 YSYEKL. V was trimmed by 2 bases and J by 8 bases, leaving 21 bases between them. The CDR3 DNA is TGCGCCAGCAGCCAATCGAACCTCGGACAGTCCTCGGGCTACACCTTC. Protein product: CASSQSNLGQSSGYTF.

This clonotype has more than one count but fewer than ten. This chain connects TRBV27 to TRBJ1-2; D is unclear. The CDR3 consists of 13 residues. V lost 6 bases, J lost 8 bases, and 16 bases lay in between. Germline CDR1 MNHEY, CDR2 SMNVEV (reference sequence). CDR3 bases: TGTGCCAGCAGACGAGGACCGCTTTTGGGCTACACCTTC. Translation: CASRRGPLLGYTF.